The clone carrying this T cell receptor beta chain appeared a single time. Its antigen is not known. The sample belongs to a study of chemoradiotherapy in HPV16-positive cancers. Study information: Candidate HPV-specific clones and shared TCR motifs came from a couple of HPV16-positive patients.

Samples were taken several times over chemoradiotherapy. CDR3 length equals 16 residues. V was pared by 5 bases and J by 6 bases, with 20 bases between. The germline gives CDR1 SGHNT, CDR2 YYREEE (reference sequence). Regarding the study as a whole: During treatment, candidate HPV-specific clones and E7-related motifs expanded in tumor.

Sequencing used immunoSEQ multiplex PCR; TCRdb keeps in-frame clones, though not all of them. The sample consists of approximately 20,000 clones, more than 75% of them appearing once. Sequences were derived from blood, sampled from a patient who underwent chemoradiotherapy. The receptor was derived from a human donor with HPV-associated anogenital cancer. The chain links TRBV5-4 to TRBJ2-2; D is perhaps TRBD1 (8 bases). The CDR3 nucleotides are TGTGCCAGCAGACGTAACGGACAGGGAGGGCCCGGGGAGCTGTTTTTT. Protein product: CASRRNGQGGPGELFF.